The 22 T cell receptor beta chains presented below share a single source sample, sequenced in a study of blood T cell repertoires in COVID-19. Sequenced by immunoSEQ multiplex PCR; TCRdb stores in-frame clones only, minus some. The table lists under 150,000 clones, about nine tenths of them singletons. Material for sequencing was peripheral blood. These receptor sequences come from a human donor in a cohort sampled during active COVID-19.

This chain uses TRBV15 with TRBJ2-7; TRBD2 agrees at 8 bases. Looked up from germline, CDR1 is LNHNV and CDR2 is YYDKDF (reference sequence). The CDR3 has 15 residues. With 4 bases clipped from V and 3 bases from J, the junction kept 8 bases outside the gene matches. The DNA for the CDR3 is TGTGCCACCAGCAATCCAGGGCGGGGGGTCTACGAGCAGTACTTC. This gives the protein CATSNPGRGVYEQYF.

The chain links TRBV5-3 to TRBJ1-2; 7 bases align to TRBD1. TRBV5-3 is treated as an ORF (open reading frame) with a function not yet certain. The CDR3 loop spans 15 amino acids. V shed 4 bases, J shed 4 bases, and the junction held 10 bases outside the gene matches. CDR3 nucleotides: TGTGCCAGAAGCCCGACCCGACAGGGTATCTATGGCTACACCTTC. The encoded protein is CARSPTRQGIYGYTF.

The gene calls are TRBV9 and TRBJ2-3; 9 bases line up with TRBD2. Germline loops: CDR1 SGDLS, CDR2 YYNGEE. This CDR3 is 16 amino acids long. Trimming at V came to 4 bases and at J to 3 bases, leaving 9 bases not matched to a gene. The CDR3 DNA reads as TGTGCCAGCAGCCCCCCGGGCGGGGGGGCAACAGATACGCAGTATTTT. The encoded protein is CASSPPGGGATDTQYF.

The sample holds a few counts of this clone. The chain employs TRBV7-9 and TRBJ2-7; TRBD1 is a possible D gene (6 bases). This CDR3 region has 16 residues. Trimming left V 7 bases short and J 2 bases short, with 21 bases between. Germline V gene data show CDR1 as SEHNR and CDR2 as FQNEAQ (reference sequence). CDR3 bases: TGTGCCAGCACCCCCTGGGGGCAGGAGAAACCCTACGAGCAGTACTTC. It is translated as CASTPWGQEKPYEQYF.

The V gene is TRBV19, the J gene TRBJ2-3; D not resolved. This CDR3 has 11 residues. V was trimmed by 3 bases and J by 8 bases, leaving 6 bases between them. Germline values: CDR1 LNHDA, CDR2 SQIVND (reference sequence). CDR3 amino acids: CASSIRSTQYF. DNA for the CDR3: TGTGCCAGTAGTATTCGGAGTACGCAGTATTTT.

The chain has TRBV18 and TRBJ1-5; D ambiguous. This CDR3 region has 15 residues. Germline CDR1 is KGHSH and CDR2 is LQKENI. V lost 3 bases, J lost 1 base, and 10 bases lay in between. CDR3 coding DNA: TGTGCCAGCTCACCCTCAAGGGAGAGCAATCAGCCCCAGCATTTT. This encodes CASSPSRESNQPQHF.

The V call is TRBV2, the J call TRBJ2-7; the match to TRBD2 covers 8 bases. This CDR3 contains 14 residues. The germline gives CDR1 SNHLY, CDR2 FYNNEI. V lost 6 bases, J lost 4 bases, and 8 bases stayed unmatched. CDR3 amino acids: CASSGTRKGYEQYF. CDR3 bases: TGTGCCAGCAGCGGGACTAGGAAGGGGTACGAGCAGTACTTC.

This clone has just one count. The chain recombines TRBV2 with TRBJ1-1; no clear D. V was clipped by 6 bases and J by 3 bases, with 14 bases between them. Germline V gene lookup returns CDR1 SNHLY and CDR2 FYNNEI. The CDR3 has 14 amino acids. The CDR3 DNA reads TGTGCCAGCAGCCCCAGTATTGGTTACACTGAAGCTTTCTTT. It encodes CASSPSIGYTEAFF.

This clone appeared a few times. The genes are TRBV19 and TRBJ2-7; D is perhaps TRBD2 (6 bases). V lost 3 bases to trimming and J lost 6 bases, with 12 bases between them. CDR3 length: 13 amino acids. Germline CDR1 LNHDA, CDR2 SQIVND (reference sequence). The CDR3 here is CASSMSNGGEQYF. The CDR3 region has the DNA TGTGCCAGTAGTATGTCGAACGGGGGCGAGCAGTACTTC.

The chain links TRBV18 to TRBJ2-4, with D possibly matching TRBD2 (5 bases). The CDR3 totals 15 residues. Trimming left V 3 bases short and J 0 bases short, with 9 bases between. Germline-derived CDR1 and CDR2 are KGHSH and LQKENI. The CDR3 region has the DNA TGTGCCAGCTCACCGGGAGAACTAGCCAAAAACATTCAGTACTTC. Translation: CASSPGELAKNIQYF.

This clone was recorded only once. The V and J genes are TRBV7-3 and TRBJ2-3; D gene uncertain. The CDR3 has 15 amino acids. The germline V gene has CDR1 SGHTA and CDR2 FQGTGA. V gave up 1 base and J gave up 4 bases, with 12 bases separating them. The CDR3 region is CASSLSPGRPDTQYF. The CDR3 bases are TGTGCCAGCAGCTTAAGTCCAGGCCGACCAGATACGCAGTATTTT.

This sequence joins TRBV7-3 and TRBJ2-2; D uncertain. V was clipped by 4 bases and J by 4 bases, with 10 bases between them. The germline CDR1 and CDR2 sequences are SGHTA and FQGTGA. This CDR3 has 14 residues. Here the CDR3 reads CASSYTESTGELFF. The CDR3 coding sequence is TGTGCCAGCAGCTACACAGAGTCCACCGGGGAGCTGTTTTTT.

The chain links TRBV15 to TRBJ2-6; 10 nucleotides match TRBD2. Germline V gene sequence: CDR1 LNHNV, CDR2 YYDKDF (reference sequence). CDR3 size: 21 residues. With V trimmed by 4 bases and J by 0 bases, 15 bases remained unmatched. The CDR3 DNA reads TGTGCCACCAGCACCCGGGGGGGTAGCGGGGGGCTCGGCTCTGGGGCCAACGTCCTGACTTTC. Amino acids: CATSTRGGSGGLGSGANVLTF.

The V call is TRBV30, the J call TRBJ2-2; D might be TRBD1 (6 bases). V was clipped by 5 bases and J by 0 bases, with 10 bases between them. The CDR3 extends over 14 amino acids. CDR1 GTSNPN and CDR2 SVGIG come from the germline V gene (reference sequence). The CDR3: CAWEDSPNTGELFF. CDR3 DNA sequence: TGTGCCTGGGAGGACAGCCCGAACACCGGGGAGCTGTTTTTT. Supplemented by reference TRBV30 and TRBJ2-2, the full variable domain reads SQTIHQWPATLVQPVGSPLSLECTVEGTSNPNLYWYRQAAGRGLQLLFYSVGIGQISSEVPQNLSASRPQDRQFILSSKKLLLSDSGFYLCAWEDSPNTGELFFGEGSRLTVL.

V gene TRBV5-4 combines with J gene TRBJ1-2, with D tentatively TRBD1 (5 bases). Between the trimmed V and J ends, which lost 0 bases and 1 base, there was a span of 10 bases. The CDR3 has 15 amino acids. Germline CDR1 is SGHNT and CDR2 is YYREEE (reference sequence). As DNA, the CDR3 is TGTGCCAGCAGCTTGGGGGGGGTTGGTAACTATGGCTACACCTTC. Its protein is CASSLGGVGNYGYTF.

The chain combines TRBV11-2 with TRBJ2-2, with a tentative D call TRBD1 (6 bases). Germline V gene sequence: CDR1 SGHAT, CDR2 FQNNGV. V was cut by 6 bases and J by 0 bases, with 20 bases left in between. CDR3 length equals 18 residues. The CDR3 reads CASRIYPPGHTNTGELFF. The CDR3, as DNA: TGTGCCAGCAGAATCTACCCCCCGGGACACACGAACACCGGGGAGCTGTTTTTT.

This chain links TRBV15 with TRBJ1-5; 8 bases are shared with TRBD1. V dropped 5 bases and J dropped 4; count of bases not matched to a gene: 4. The germline V gene encodes CDR1 LNHNV and CDR2 YYDKDF (reference sequence). The CDR3 covers 14 residues. CDR3 bases: TGTGCCACCAGCCGGACAGGGTTGAATCAGCCCCAGCATTTT. It codes for CATSRTGLNQPQHF.

This chain links TRBV4-3 with TRBJ2-7; possible D gene TRBD2, 5 bases. Germline CDR1 is LGHNA and CDR2 is YSLEER. The CDR3 has 15 amino acids. The germline V and J ends were trimmed by 1 base and 2 bases, with 12 bases remaining between them. The CDR3 DNA follows: TGCGCCAGCAGCCAAGGGGAGCCCGCCCCCTACGAGCAGTACTTC. It is translated as CASSQGEPAPYEQYF.

This clone was detected a few times. The rearrangement links TRBV7-9 to TRBJ2-1; 8 nucleotides agree with TRBD2. The V segment lost 2 bases and the J segment 1 base; nucleotides outside the gene matches: 7. Per germline, CDR1 SEHNR and CDR2 FQNEAQ (reference sequence). The CDR3 extends over 17 amino acids. Here the CDR3 reads CASSLSGTSLSYNEQFF. CDR3 sequence (DNA): TGTGCCAGCAGCTTATCCGGGACTAGTCTTTCCTACAATGAGCAGTTCTTC.

The chain is built from TRBV7-2 and TRBJ2-1; 10 bases are shared with TRBD2. V trimming: 4 bases; J trimming: 5 bases; junction bases outside the gene matches: 5. Germline values: CDR1 SGHTA, CDR2 FQGNSA. The CDR3 consists of 15 residues. The CDR3 DNA sequence: TGTGCCAGCAGCTATACTAGCGGGGTGAACAATGAGCAGTTCTTC. It specifies CASSYTSGVNNEQFF.

The chain recombines TRBV9 with TRBJ2-3, with 13 bases lining up with TRBD2. Germline loops: CDR1 SGDLS, CDR2 YYNGEE. This CDR3 has 17 amino acids. Trimming at V came to 4 bases and at J to 2 bases, leaving 7 bases not matched to a gene. The CDR3 region has the DNA TGTGCCAGCAGCACGAGGGGACTAGCGGGGATCACAGATACGCAGTATTTT. Amino acid sequence: CASSTRGLAGITDTQYF.

The chain uses TRBV3-1 (or the pseudogene TRBV3-2) and TRBJ2-1; 11 bases align to TRBD2. This CDR3 contains 18 residues. V shed 1 base and J 0 bases; nucleotides not matched to a gene: 5. The germline V gene encodes CDR1 LGHDT and CDR2 YNNKEL (reference sequence). CDR3 in amino acids: CASSQVLAGGPSYNEQFF. Here the CDR3 DNA reads TGTGCCAGCAGCCAAGTCCTAGCGGGGGGCCCCTCCTACAATGAGCAGTTCTTC.